The rows below give T cell receptor beta chains drawn from one sample of a study of T cells in Graves' hyperthyroidism and ophthalmopathy. TCRdb reprocessed the multiplex PCR reads via MiXCR and lists one record per CDR3 protein. The sample has more than 500,000 distinct CDR3 sequences, around 16% seen once; the top ten hold 3.8%. Input material: blood. The receptors come from a woman aged 25 to 39 with Graves' hyperthyroidism. CDR3s include the opening cysteine and the closing phenylalanine or tryptophan.

J gene	V gene	CDR3 length	CDR3 protein
TRBJ1-5	TRBV7-9	15	CASSDTGFSNQPQHF
TRBJ2-6	TRBV24-1	17	CATSARTGGPGANVLTF
TRBJ2-7	TRBV19	15	CASSITGQKEDEQYF
TRBJ2-5	TRBV5-5	15	CASSQVRHAPETQYF
TRBJ1-1	TRBV24-1	15	CATSYTQPANTEAFF
TRBJ2-1	TRBV14	13	CASSQQGGGEQFF
TRBJ2-1	TRBV19	19	CASSARPGTRGGRPNEQFF
TRBJ2-2	TRBV6-2/TRBV6-3	16	CASSYVGLGIAGELFF
TRBJ1-5	TRBV20-1	15	CSASRVAGANQPQHF
TRBJ2-7	TRBV15	15	CATSRVGQAPYEQYF
TRBJ2-1	TRBV7-9	15	CASSFRDGTYNEQFF
TRBJ2-1	TRBV12-3/TRBV12-4	13	CASSLPTGTQQFF
TRBJ1-5	TRBV19	15	CASSIQGGLSQPQHF
TRBJ2-3	TRBV2	15	CASAAGLAITDTQYF
TRBJ2-1	TRBV7-9	13	CASSQTGGNEQFF
TRBJ2-7	TRBV2	13	CASSARQGLEQYF
TRBJ1-1	TRBV11-3	16	CASSPRQGAGNTEAFF
TRBJ2-5	TRBV20-1	16	CSASVQTSGRGGTQYF
TRBJ2-3	TRBV11-2	15	CASSHFEIRGRAQYF
TRBJ2-3	TRBV7-2	15	CASSLGVGGPDTQYF
TRBJ1-5	TRBV15	16	CATSRDSSYSNQPQHF
TRBJ2-3	TRBV20-1	17	CSATARRRLAGTDTQYF
TRBJ2-4	TRBV12-3/TRBV12-4	14	CASTSFGGKNIQYF
TRBJ2-5	TRBV5-1	17	CASSLEAAGAIQETQYF
TRBJ2-7	TRBV11-2	15	CASSFSDSPGYEQYF
TRBJ2-5	TRBV7-7	14	CASSRQGARETQYF
TRBJ2-7	TRBV2	12	CAIQVGPDEQYF
TRBJ1-1	TRBV29-1	12	CSVVSENTEAFF
TRBJ2-7	TRBV6-1	15	CASTRTGTGSYEQYF
TRBJ2-2	TRBV3-1	15	CASASTHGYTGELFF
TRBJ2-7	TRBV10-1	12	CASKNGSYEQYF
TRBJ2-1	TRBV28	17	CASSKSGFLSSYNEQFF
TRBJ2-7	TRBV7-8	16	CASSLMERQSQSEQYF
TRBJ2-7	TRBV19	14	CASSPTRGYYEQYF
TRBJ1-5	TRBV6-1	15	CASSESVSFNQPQHF
TRBJ1-1	TRBV30	15	CAWSVLSDQNTEAFF
TRBJ1-3	TRBV4-3	17	CASSPPGQGANGNTIYF
TRBJ2-1	TRBV7-9	13	CASRGHFDNEQFF
TRBJ2-1	TRBV5-5	14	CASSPRTSANEQFF
TRBJ2-3	TRBV27	15	CASSFWEGGTDTQYF
TRBJ1-1	TRBV7-8	13	CASSSQFRAQAFF
TRBJ2-5	TRBV10-3	14	CAISLKRGEETQYF
TRBJ2-1	TRBV7-9	15	CASSLVGSPYNEQFF
TRBJ2-2	TRBV27	15	CASSLWGGGTGELFF
TRBJ2-7	TRBV7-9	15	CASSSRDRGRHEQYF
TRBJ2-1	TRBV28	14	CASSYRIVGNEQFF
TRBJ1-2	TRBV11-3	17	CASSSVGGQGAIYGYTF
TRBJ2-7	TRBV28	15	CASSRDRGSSYEQYF
TRBJ1-1	TRBV27	11	CASSLRGEAFF
TRBJ1-1	TRBV5-6	14	CATGGPGLNTEAFF
TRBJ1-1	TRBV24-1	18	CATSDTPGTGDKNTEAFF
TRBJ2-1	TRBV20-1	11	CSAPRHNEQFF
TRBJ2-1	TRBV27	13	CASSLSSYNEQFF
TRBJ2-5	TRBV6-2/TRBV6-3	14	CASSGTSLQETQYF